These 32 T cell receptor beta chains came from one sample sequenced in a study of OX40 agonist ivuxolimab in advanced cancers. TCRdb keeps only in-frame clones here, not all; method: immunoSEQ multiplex PCR. Among roughly 74,000 clones listed, 94% were seen once. The sequences come from CD4+ or CD8+ T cells sorted from blood, collected in a trial of the OX40 agonist ivuxolimab. Every receptor here comes from an adult with an advanced solid tumor such as melanoma, head and neck, liver or kidney cancer.

This chain links TRBV19 with TRBJ2-3, with 8 bases identical to TRBD1. J lost 4 bases, V lost 3 bases, and 9 bases had no gene match. Germline V lookup: CDR1 LNHDA, CDR2 SQIVND (reference sequence). The CDR3 is made up of 16 amino acids. The CDR3 sequence is CASSMGQGAPADTQYF. The CDR3, as DNA: TGTGCCAGTAGTATGGGGCAGGGGGCGCCGGCAGATACGCAGTATTTT.

The chain has TRBV7-3 and TRBJ2-3; D is undetermined. Germline loops: CDR1 SGHTA, CDR2 FQGTGA. This CDR3 has 16 residues. The V and J ends lost 1 base and 3 bases respectively, with 14 bases between them. This CDR3 reads CASSLIHSTQTDTQYF. The CDR3 region has the DNA TGTGCCAGCAGCTTAATTCACTCAACCCAAACAGATACGCAGTATTTT.

V usage is TRBV18 and J usage is TRBJ2-7, with 9 bases aligning to TRBD1. The ends lost 3 bases at V and 5 bases at J; junction bases unmatched: 11. The germline V gene encodes CDR1 KGHSH and CDR2 LQKENI. The CDR3 loop spans 16 amino acids. The CDR3 DNA is TGTGCCAGCTCACCGCCCTCCGGACAGGGGTGGAACGAGCAGTACTTC. The encoded protein is CASSPPSGQGWNEQYF.

This chain connects TRBV7-2 to TRBJ2-7, with a possible D match to TRBD1 (5 bases). In germline, CDR1 is SGHTA, CDR2 FQGNSA. There are 13 residues in the CDR3. V lost 5 bases and J lost 3, with 11 bases in between. The CDR3 bases are TGTGCCAGCAGCCCCCAGGGTTTCTACGAGCAGTACTTC. Protein sequence: CASSPQGFYEQYF.

The rearrangement joins TRBV10-3 to TRBJ2-3, with 7 positions matching TRBD2. Per the germline V gene, CDR1 is ENHRY and CDR2 is SYGVKD. V dropped 2 bases and J dropped 3; count of bases not matched to a gene: 8. The CDR3 extends over 16 amino acids. Here the CDR3 DNA reads TGTGCCATCAGTGAGCTTAGCCTAGCGGTTACAGATACGCAGTATTTT. Protein product: CAISELSLAVTDTQYF.

The CDR3 nucleotides read TGTGCCAGCAGCTTGGCATTGTTGAATGAGCAGTTCTTC. Translation: CASSLALLNEQFF. V gene TRBV5-6 combines with J gene TRBJ2-1; D is unclear. Trimming cost V 0 bases and J 7 bases, with 8 bases left between them. The germline V gene has CDR1 SGHDT and CDR2 YYEEEE. This CDR3 has 13 amino acids.

The V call is TRBV18, the J call TRBJ2-1; TRBD2 is a possible D gene (6 bases). CDR3 length equals 15 residues. CDR1 and CDR2 (germline): KGHSH, LQKENI. The germline V and J ends were trimmed by 0 bases and 7 bases, with 13 bases remaining between them. CDR3 loop: CASSPPERAGNEQFF. Written as DNA, the CDR3 is TGTGCCAGCTCACCACCAGAGCGGGCGGGGAATGAGCAGTTCTTC.

The genes are TRBV5-1 and TRBJ2-1, with D tentatively TRBD2 (5 bases). This CDR3 spans 15 amino acids. CDR1 is SGHRS and CDR2 is YFSETQ in the germline V gene. The V and J ends lost 4 bases and 2 bases respectively, with 13 bases between them. The CDR3 loop is CASSQQLVAYNEQFF. CDR3 nucleotide sequence: TGCGCCAGCAGCCAGCAACTAGTCGCCTACAATGAGCAGTTCTTC.

The rearrangement uses TRBV18 and TRBJ2-3; D might be TRBD1 (5 bases). The V and J ends lost 0 bases and 6 bases respectively, with 10 bases between them. The CDR3 contains 14 residues. The V gene's germline CDR1 is KGHSH and CDR2 LQKENI. CDR3 region: CASSPPGPHDTQYF. DNA for the CDR3: TGTGCCAGCTCACCACCGGGGCCCCACGATACGCAGTATTTT.

V gene TRBV7-9 combines with J gene TRBJ1-5; possible D gene TRBD1, 6 bases. Germline V gene data show CDR1 as SEHNR and CDR2 as FQNEAQ (reference sequence). V lost 7 bases and J 1 base, leaving 11 bases between the germline ends. The CDR3 sequence is 14 residues long. CDR3 sequence (DNA): TGTGCCAGCATGCGAGGGGGAAGCAATCAGCCCCAGCATTTT. Translation: CASMRGGSNQPQHF.

This clone was observed once. The chain is built from TRBV4-1 and TRBJ2-5; no clear D gene. With 1 base removed from V and 1 base from J, the gap between germline ends came to 7 bases. Germline V gene sequence: CDR1 MGHRA, CDR2 YSYEKL. The CDR3 extends over 14 amino acids. For the CDR3, the DNA is TGCGCCAGCAGCCAAGTAAGCCTCCAAGAGACCCAGTACTTC. Its translation: CASSQVSLQETQYF.

The chain joins TRBV30 to TRBJ1-4; D gene unclear. The CDR3 spans 14 residues. The ends were cut back, 0 bases at V and 0 bases at J, with 5 bases in the middle. Germline loops: CDR1 GTSNPN, CDR2 SVGIG (reference sequence). CDR3 protein: CAWSVHATNEKLFF. The CDR3 DNA reads as TGTGCCTGGAGTGTTCACGCAACTAATGAAAAACTGTTTTTT.

The V call is TRBV15, the J call TRBJ1-2, with TRBD1 matching over 8 bases. V shed 2 bases and J 6 bases; nucleotides not matched to a gene: 5. The germline V gene encodes CDR1 LNHNV and CDR2 YYDKDF (reference sequence). There are 14 residues in the CDR3. This CDR3 is CATSRQTGVDGYTF. In nucleotides, the CDR3 is TGTGCCACCAGCAGACAGACAGGGGTAGATGGCTACACCTTC.

This chain joins TRBV9 and TRBJ1-5; TRBD1 matches at 7 bases. With 3 bases clipped from V and 5 bases from J, the junction kept 5 bases outside the gene matches. The germline gives CDR1 SGDLS, CDR2 YYNGEE. The CDR3 covers 14 residues. The CDR3 DNA reads as TGTGCCAGCAGCGCGACAGGGTGGGATCAGCCCCAGCATTTT. Its protein is CASSATGWDQPQHF.

The J gene is TRBJ2-5, the V gene TRBV5-6; 7 bases are shared with TRBD1. The CDR3 covers 15 residues. Germline CDR1 SGHDT, CDR2 YYEEEE. V gave up 4 bases and J gave up 5 bases; unmatched junction bases: 11. CDR3 bases: TGTGCCAGCAGCCCGCTGACAGGGTCTGGCGAGACCCAGTACTTC. Its protein is CASSPLTGSGETQYF.

The gene calls are TRBV5-1 and TRBJ2-5; D is unresolved. This CDR3 region has 16 residues. The V gene's germline CDR1 is SGHRS and CDR2 YFSETQ. Trimming took off 5 bases at V and 1 base at J, with 18 bases between the two ends. CDR3 nucleotides: TGCGCCAGCAGTAGGCCGTTGATCGGTCTCCAAGAGACCCAGTACTTC. Its translation is CASSRPLIGLQETQYF.

In the case of this clone: One junction end does not reproduce the germline sequence, and a read error may be involved. This chain links TRBV20-1 with TRBJ1-2; 8 bases align to TRBD1. The V gene's germline CDR1 is DFQATT and CDR2 SNEGSKA (reference sequence). This CDR3 comprises 11 residues. For the CDR3, the DNA is TGCAGTGTTCCGACAGGGGTCTCCTCCGCCTTC. Its translation is CSVPTGVSSAF.

V is TRBV4-3 and J is TRBJ1-3; D unclear. V was shortened by 2 bases and J by 0 bases, with 14 bases between the two germline ends. This CDR3 has 17 amino acids. Germline lookup yields CDR1 LGHNA and CDR2 YSLEER. The CDR3 spells CASSQTDTRYSGNTIYF. The CDR3 DNA is TGCGCCAGCAGCCAAACCGACACGAGATACTCTGGAAACACCATATATTTT.

The chain combines TRBV19 with TRBJ1-5, with D unclear. CDR3 length: 15 residues. V lost 7 bases and J lost 0, with 13 bases in between. Germline V lookup: CDR1 LNHDA, CDR2 SQIVND (reference sequence). The CDR3 spells CASNHGMYSNQPQHF. The CDR3 bases are TGTGCCAGTAATCACGGGATGTATAGCAATCAGCCCCAGCATTTT.

J is TRBJ2-7 and V is TRBV7-3, with TRBD2 as a possible D gene (6 bases). CDR1 is SGHTA, CDR2 FQGTGA, per germline. The V end lost 2 bases, the J end lost 3 bases, and 11 bases lay between the germline ends. This CDR3 is 14 amino acids long. CDR3: CASSLQQGGYEQYF. The DNA of the CDR3 is TGTGCCAGCAGCTTACAGCAGGGAGGCTACGAGCAGTACTTC.

The chain has TRBV27 and TRBJ2-2, with D unresolved. This CDR3 spans 13 amino acids. The germline CDR1 and CDR2 sequences are MNHEY and SMNVEV (reference sequence). V was trimmed by 0 bases and J by 6 bases, leaving 5 bases between them. CDR3 nucleotide sequence: TGTGCCAGCAGTTTATCGGCAGCCGGGGAGCTGTTTTTT. Protein sequence: CASSLSAAGELFF.

DNA of the CDR3: TGTGCCAGCAGCGTAGGAGTTGGGACTCTCACAGATACGCAGTATTTT. Translated, it gives CASSVGVGTLTDTQYF. The rearrangement links TRBV9 to TRBJ2-3; D is possibly TRBD2 (6 bases). The germline gives CDR1 SGDLS, CDR2 YYNGEE. V lost 0 bases, J lost 2 bases, and 13 bases lay in between. CDR3 size: 16 residues. The entire variable domain, with the rest obtained from reference TRBV9 and TRBJ2-3, is as follows: DSGVTQTPKHLITATGQRVTLRCSPRSGDLSVYWYQQSLDQGLQFLIQYYNGEERAKGNILERFSAQQFPDLHSELNLSSLELGDSALYFCASSVGVGTLTDTQYFGPGTRLTVL.

The rearrangement joins TRBV25-1 to TRBJ2-1; D is possibly TRBD2 (6 bases). The V gene lost 7 bases and the J gene lost 0 bases, with 7 bases spanning the gap. There are 13 residues in the CDR3. Per the germline V gene, CDR1 is MGHDK and CDR2 is SYGVNS. The CDR3 coding sequence is TGTGCCAGCACCGGGAGCTCCTACAATGAGCAGTTCTTC. As protein: CASTGSSYNEQFF.

The rearrangement links TRBV4-3 to TRBJ1-1; D uncertain. This CDR3 has 14 amino acids. V lost 5 bases and J 0 bases, leaving 10 bases between the germline ends. Germline V CDR1 and CDR2: LGHNA, YSLEER. The CDR3 nucleotides are TGCGCCAGCAGCTACTGGGAGATGAACACTGAAGCTTTCTTT. Translation: CASSYWEMNTEAFF.

This chain links TRBV6-1 with TRBJ2-1, with 7 bases lining up with TRBD1. V trimming: 7 bases; J trimming: 2 bases; junction bases outside the gene matches: 8. Germline V CDR1 and CDR2: MNHNS, SASEGT. This CDR3 spans 15 amino acids. The DNA for the CDR3 is TGTGCCAGCATCAAGGGGGCTCCCACCTACAATGAGCAGTTCTTC. It yields the protein CASIKGAPTYNEQFF.

The CDR3 DNA is TGTGCCAGCGACTTGGGACTAGCGGGCAATGAGCAGTTCTTC. Its protein is CASDLGLAGNEQFF. The chain links TRBV25-1 to TRBJ2-1, with 12 positions matching TRBD2. J was trimmed by 6 bases and V by 8 bases; bases with no gene match: 5. The CDR3 contains 14 residues. Looked up from germline, CDR1 is MGHDK and CDR2 is SYGVNS.

The rearrangement links TRBV13 to TRBJ1-4; D might be TRBD1 (5 bases). Trimming removed 5 bases at V and 8 bases at J, with 27 bases between. The CDR3 has 18 amino acids. Per germline, CDR1 PRHDT and CDR2 FYEKMQ (reference sequence). The CDR3 here is CASSPEGAAPGLKEKLFF. CDR3 coding DNA: TGTGCCAGCAGCCCGGAAGGGGCCGCGCCAGGGTTGAAAGAAAAACTGTTTTTT. Looking up the rest from reference TRBV13 and TRBJ1-4 gives the full variable domain: AAGVIQSPRHLIKEKRETATLKCYPIPRHDTVYWYQQGPGQDPQFLISFYEKMQSDKGSIPDRFSAQQFSDYHSELNMSSLELGDSALYFCASSPEGAAPGLKEKLFFGSGTQLSVL.

V usage is TRBV4-1 and J usage is TRBJ2-7; D unclear. The CDR3 runs 16 residues. The germline V and J ends were trimmed by 1 base and 4 bases, with 17 bases remaining between them. Germline V gene data show CDR1 as MGHRA and CDR2 as YSYEKL. CDR3 sequence: CASSQGSGLEAYEQYF. CDR3 DNA sequence: TGCGCCAGCAGCCAAGGGTCCGGGCTAGAAGCTTACGAGCAGTACTTC.

This clone was seen only once. The V gene is TRBV4-1, the J gene TRBJ1-1; D might be TRBD1 (5 bases). The CDR3 totals 15 residues. Germline V gives CDR1 MGHRA, CDR2 YSYEKL. V was trimmed by 1 base and J by 1 base, leaving 10 bases between them. The CDR3 loop reads CASSQVDRQNTEAFF. CDR3 bases: TGCGCCAGCAGCCAAGTCGACAGACAGAACACTGAAGCTTTCTTT.

The chain couples TRBV4-3 to TRBJ2-2; 8 bases line up with TRBD2. The CDR3 has 15 residues. The germline V gene has CDR1 LGHNA and CDR2 YSLEER. The V and J ends lost 3 bases and 7 bases, in that order; junction bases with no gene match: 7. As DNA, the CDR3 is TGCGCCAGCAGCCACCGGGAGGGAGGGCTCGGGGAGCTGTTTTTT. Amino acids: CASSHREGGLGELFF.

The V call is TRBV6-5, the J call TRBJ1-2, with D perhaps matching TRBD1 (6 bases). V lost 0 bases and J lost 10, with 15 bases in between. Germline V lookup: CDR1 MNHEY, CDR2 SVGAGI. The CDR3 sequence is 14 residues long. The CDR3 here is CASSYSRQAPLYTF. In DNA form, the CDR3 reads TGTGCCAGCAGTTACTCGAGACAGGCTCCCCTCTACACCTTC.

The chain combines TRBV4-3 with TRBJ1-4; unclear D gene. The CDR3 loop spans 18 amino acids. The germline CDR1 and CDR2 sequences are LGHNA and YSLEER. Trimming removed 0 bases at V and 5 bases at J, with 19 bases between. CDR3 nucleotide sequence: TGCGCCAGCAGCCAAGATAGTCAGCTTATCGGGAACAATGAAAAACTGTTTTTT. Translation gives CASSQDSQLIGNNEKLFF.